This TCR beta chain was sequenced during a study of early T cells in non-severe SARS-CoV-2 infection. The CDR3 runs 14 residues. The germline CDR1 and CDR2 sequences are DFQATT and SNEGSKA (reference sequence). Losses at the gene ends were 6 bases for V and 8 bases for J; bases not matched to a gene: 11. MiXCR was run by TCRdb on the 5' RACE reads, yielding one entry per CDR3 protein. The table includes tens of thousands of distinct CDR3 sequences, roughly 4% detected once. This clonotype appeared a few times. The chain has TRBV20-1 and TRBJ2-1; 9 bases agree with TRBD2. Sequencing used whole blood. The sequence came from an adult who was a healthcare worker with PCR-confirmed SARS-CoV-2 infection or an uninfected control (not recorded which). The chain's CDR3 is CSAPAASGIDEQFF. The CDR3 coding sequence is TGCAGTGCCCCAGCGGCTAGCGGGATCGATGAGCAGTTCTTC.